This T cell receptor beta chain was sequenced during a study of identical twins. The CDR3 covers 17 residues. CDR1 and CDR2 (germline): SGHNT, YENEEA. The ends lost 1 base at V and 3 bases at J; junction bases unmatched: 9. This clonotype has only a few counts. What it binds is unknown. TCRdb reanalysed the 5' RACE reads using MiXCR and keeps one entry per CDR3 protein. Among more than 350,000 distinct CDR3 sequences listed, 9% to 10% were seen once. The study, taken as a whole, reports: Beta out-of-frame twin sharing showed a weaker excess. There was an excess of low generation probability in the out-of-frame alpha sequences that twins shared. Donors were not followed over many years; analysis was cross-sectional.

The gene calls are TRBV11-3 and TRBJ2-7; 10 nucleotides match TRBD2. This sequence originates from a woman between 45 and 65 years old in good health. The sequenced sample consisted of naive T cells sorted from blood. CDR3 bases: TGTGCCAGCAGCTTAGGGGGCGGACTAGCGGCAAGCTACGAGCAGTACTTC. Its protein product is CASSLGGGLAASYEQYF.